This entry lists 20 T cell receptor beta chains sequenced from one sample in a study of T cells in tuberculosis listed by TCRdb under 2018. To prepare the library, the immunoSEQ multiplex PCR assay was applied. In TCRdb, the immuneACCESS table is reduced to in-frame sequences with V and J assigned. These tables do not hold every clone; where another copy was compared, an unresolved V gene accounts for under half, and the others remain unexplained. This sample is represented by roughly 7,100 clones; around 93% of them were singletons. The ten largest make up 11% of the sample. What was sequenced was PBMCs. The source is an adult with tuberculosis.

This chain links TRBV10-1 with TRBJ2-2, with 7 bases identical to TRBD2. Germline V gene data show CDR1 as WNHNN and CDR2 as SYGVQD (reference sequence). The CDR3 totals 17 residues. After removal of 2 bases from V and 2 bases from J, the junction contained 8 bases not matched to a gene. CDR3 amino acids: CASSETPGGSNTGELFF. CDR3 nucleotide sequence: TGCGCCAGCAGTGAGACGCCAGGCGGGAGTAACACCGGGGAGCTGTTTTTT.

Here the CDR3 DNA reads TGTGCCAGCAGCCCCGGACTAGCGGGAGTGCGGGAGACCCAGTACTTC. Translating it yields CASSPGLAGVRETQYF. The chain recombines TRBV7-6 with TRBJ2-5, with 13 bases matching TRBD2. Trimming removed 5 bases from V and 5 bases from J; junction bases left unmatched: 8. The germline gives CDR1 SGHVS, CDR2 FNYEAQ. CDR3 length equals 16 residues.

The CDR3 region is CASSSGGRELFF. CDR3 in DNA: TGTGCCAGCAGCTCCGGAGGCAGGGAGCTGTTTTTT. The V gene is TRBV7-8, the J gene TRBJ2-2, with a weak D call TRBD2 (5 bases). Germline V CDR1 and CDR2: SGHVS, FQNEAQ. The V gene lost 4 bases and the J gene lost 9 bases, with 9 bases spanning the gap. This CDR3 has 12 residues.

This chain connects TRBV9 to TRBJ1-2; 9 bases map to TRBD1. The germline gives CDR1 SGDLS, CDR2 YYNGEE. J gave up 6 bases and V 4 bases, and 19 bases lay outside the gene matches. The CDR3 contains 18 residues. The CDR3 nucleotides are TGTGCCAGCAGCCCACGGTGGGGGACAGGGAAGAGGAGGAATGGCTACACCTTC. Translated, it gives CASSPRWGTGKRRNGYTF.

The chain is built from TRBV6-5 and TRBJ1-5; D gene uncertain. This CDR3 comprises 14 residues. Trimming removed 5 bases at V and 3 bases at J, with 11 bases between. The germline CDR1 and CDR2 sequences are MNHEY and SVGAGI. The CDR3 spells CASSDDTFNQPQHF. In DNA, the CDR3 is TGTGCCAGCAGTGACGACACCTTCAATCAGCCCCAGCATTTT.

CDR3 coding DNA: TGTGCCAGCAGCACCGAGGGACTAGCGGGGGGGGAGGAGACCCAGTACTTC. Encoded protein: CASSTEGLAGGEETQYF. The chain employs TRBV5-4 and TRBJ2-5, with 16 positions matching TRBD2. The ends lost 4 bases at V and 5 bases at J; junction bases unmatched: 8. The CDR3 is made up of 17 amino acids. Germline V gene data show CDR1 as SGHNT and CDR2 as YYREEE (reference sequence).

The chain employs TRBV5-1 and TRBJ2-2; no clear D gene. Trimming shortened V by 2 bases and J by 2 bases, and 10 bases separated the two germline ends. Germline assignment: CDR1 SGHRS and CDR2 YFSETQ. The CDR3 is 15 residues long. The CDR3 DNA follows: TGCGCCAGCAGCTTTGGCGGAACAAACACCGGGGAGCTGTTTTTT. Amino acids: CASSFGGTNTGELFF.

The V and J genes are TRBV19 and TRBJ2-7, with D perhaps matching TRBD1 (6 bases). Germline assignment: CDR1 LNHDA and CDR2 SQIVND (reference sequence). Trimming cost V 2 bases and J 4 bases, with 12 bases left between them. The length of the CDR3 is 14 residues. The CDR3 nucleotides are TGTGCCAGTAGTATATCCAGGGGTTCGTACGAGCAGTACTTC. Translated, it gives CASSISRGSYEQYF. The full variable domain, with the rest looked up from reference TRBV19 and TRBJ2-7, is DGGITQSPKYLFRKEGQNVTLSCEQNLNHDAMYWYRQDPGQGLRLIYYSQIVNDFQKGDIAEGYSVSREKKESFPLTVTSAQKNPTAFYLCASSISRGSYEQYFGPGTRLTVT.

The gene calls are TRBV4-1 and TRBJ1-3; perhaps TRBD1 as D (5 bases). There are 14 residues in the CDR3. V was pared by 10 bases and J by 0 bases, with 13 bases between. Per the germline V gene, CDR1 is MGHRA and CDR2 is YSYEKL. CDR3 sequence (DNA): TGCGCCACCCAACGGCAGGGCTCTGGAAACACCATATATTTT. Translation: CATQRQGSGNTIYF.

CDR3 nucleotide sequence: TGCGCCAGCAGCCCACCCCAAGGGGATAACTATGGCTACACCTTC. Translation: CASSPPQGDNYGYTF. This chain joins TRBV5-1 and TRBJ1-2; D possibly corresponds to TRBD1 (5 bases). Trimming stripped 4 bases from V and 1 base from J, with 14 bases between. Germline V CDR1 and CDR2: SGHRS, YFSETQ. The CDR3 length is 15 residues.

The V call is TRBV2, the J call TRBJ2-7; TRBD1 agrees at 7 bases. This CDR3 region has 15 residues. Losses at the gene ends were 7 bases for V and 3 bases for J; bases not matched to a gene: 12. CDR1 is SNHLY and CDR2 is FYNNEI in the germline V gene. For the CDR3, the DNA is TGTGCCAGCAAGAACAGGGGACAAGGATACTACGAGCAGTACTTC. It is translated as CASKNRGQGYYEQYF.

The chain couples TRBV27 to TRBJ2-2; 13 bases agree with TRBD2. The CDR3 spans 19 residues. Per germline, CDR1 MNHEY and CDR2 SMNVEV (reference sequence). With 7 bases clipped from V and 3 bases from J, the junction kept 14 bases outside the gene matches. CDR3 region: CASTLTPGTSGIDTGELFF. In nucleotides, the CDR3 is TGTGCCAGCACCCTAACCCCCGGGACTAGCGGGATTGACACCGGGGAGCTGTTTTTT.

The V call is TRBV7-8, the J call TRBJ2-5; 10 bases align to TRBD2. CDR1 SGHVS and CDR2 FQNEAQ come from the germline V gene. The J segment lost 4 bases and the V segment lost 7 bases, leaving 12 bases of the junction unmatched. The CDR3 has 16 amino acids. This CDR3 is CASTVRGLARRETQYF. CDR3 coding DNA: TGTGCCAGCACCGTACGGGGACTAGCGAGGAGAGAGACCCAGTACTTC.

The V gene is TRBV6-1, the J gene TRBJ2-2; TRBD1 might be the D (6 bases). V was trimmed by 7 bases and J by 7 bases, leaving 19 bases between them. Looked up from germline, CDR1 is MNHNS and CDR2 is SASEGT. The CDR3 has 15 residues. The CDR3 sequence is CASTFLTGTHGELFF. CDR3 sequence (DNA): TGTGCCAGCACCTTCCTTACAGGGACCCACGGGGAGCTGTTTTTT.

The rearrangement uses TRBV2 and TRBJ2-3; 13 nucleotides agree with TRBD2. From germline, CDR1 is SNHLY and CDR2 FYNNEI. This CDR3 spans 16 amino acids. J was trimmed by 1 base and V by 3 bases; bases with no gene match: 1. CDR3 in amino acids: CASSEGLAGRTDTQYF. The CDR3 DNA follows: TGTGCCAGCAGTGAGGGACTAGCGGGACGCACAGATACGCAGTATTTT. The full variable domain, completed using reference TRBV2 and TRBJ2-3, is EPEVTQTPSHQVTQMGQEVILRCVPISNHLYFYWYRQILGQKVEFLVSFYNNEISEKSEIFDDQFSVERPDGSNFTLKIRSTKLEDSAMYFCASSEGLAGRTDTQYFGPGTRLTVL.

The J gene is TRBJ2-5, the V gene TRBV2, with 9 nucleotides matching TRBD1. Germline V lookup: CDR1 SNHLY, CDR2 FYNNEI. The CDR3 contains 14 residues. The V gene end was trimmed by 5 bases and the J gene end by 7 bases; junction bases not matched to a gene: 8. CDR3 nucleotide sequence: TGTGCCAGCAGTTCCGGACAGGGGCGGGGGACCCAGTACTTC. It is translated as CASSSGQGRGTQYF.

The V gene is TRBV18, the J gene TRBJ2-6, with 7 bases that match TRBD1. The germline gives CDR1 KGHSH, CDR2 LQKENI. With V trimmed by 5 bases and J by 2 bases, 3 bases remained unmatched. The CDR3 has 15 amino acids. CDR3 DNA: TGTGCCAGCTCAATTCAGGGGGCTGGGGCCAACGTCCTGACTTTC. Amino acid sequence: CASSIQGAGANVLTF.

The rearrangement links TRBV7-2 to TRBJ2-3; 15 nucleotides align to TRBD2. Losses at the gene ends were 4 bases for V and 6 bases for J; bases not matched to a gene: 5. The germline V gene encodes CDR1 SGHTA and CDR2 FQGNSA. The CDR3 length is 16 residues. This CDR3 reads CASSSGLAGGGDTQYF. CDR3 nucleotides: TGTGCCAGCAGCTCGGGACTAGCGGGGGGTGGGGATACGCAGTATTTT.

V is TRBV5-1 and J is TRBJ1-3; D ambiguous. The germline V gene encodes CDR1 SGHRS and CDR2 YFSETQ. V lost 0 bases and J 0 bases, leaving 13 bases between the germline ends. The CDR3 length is 17 residues. The CDR3 sequence is CASSLDSSMVSGNTIYF. As DNA, the CDR3 is TGCGCCAGCAGCTTGGACTCCTCGATGGTCTCTGGAAACACCATATATTTT.

This chain joins TRBV5-1 and TRBJ1-4; a possible D gene is TRBD1 (6 bases). CDR3 length: 16 amino acids. V lost 4 bases, J lost 4 bases, and 17 bases lay in between. Germline lookup yields CDR1 SGHRS and CDR2 YFSETQ. Here the CDR3 DNA reads TGCGCCAGCAGCCAGCCGGGGGGCTTGGGTAATGAAAAACTGTTTTTT. Translation gives CASSQPGGLGNEKLFF.